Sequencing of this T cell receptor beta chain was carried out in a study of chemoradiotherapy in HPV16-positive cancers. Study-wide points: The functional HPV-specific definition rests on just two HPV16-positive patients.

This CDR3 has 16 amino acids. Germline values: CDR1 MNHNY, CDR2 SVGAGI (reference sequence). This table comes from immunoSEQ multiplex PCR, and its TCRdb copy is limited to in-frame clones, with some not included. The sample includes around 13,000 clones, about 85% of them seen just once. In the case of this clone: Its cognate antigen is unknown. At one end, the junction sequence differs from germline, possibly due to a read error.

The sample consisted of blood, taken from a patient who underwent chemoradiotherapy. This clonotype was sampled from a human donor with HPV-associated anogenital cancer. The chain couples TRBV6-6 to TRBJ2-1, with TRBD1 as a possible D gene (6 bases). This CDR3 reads CASSNSGQIYYNEQFF. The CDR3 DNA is TGTGCCAGCAGTAACTCCGGACAGATATACTACAATGAGCAGTTCTTC.